Included here is one T cell receptor beta chain sequence, with context. Sequenced by immunoSEQ multiplex PCR; TCRdb stores in-frame clones only, minus some. The sample has fewer than 200,000 clones, 70% to 90% seen once; the top ten hold 4% to 6%. The data stem from a study of control samples from healthy donors and cancer patients. The trim removed 3 bases at V and 6 bases at J, leaving 4 bases unmatched. This CDR3 is built from 15 residues. Germline assignment: CDR1 LNHDA and CDR2 SQIVND (reference sequence). Sequences were obtained from blood. J is TRBJ2-1 and V is TRBV19; TRBD1 matches 11 bases. The receptor was derived from a woman aged 30 to 39 in good health. The DNA for the CDR3 is TGTGCCAGTAGTATTGGGACAGGGGGTCTCAATGAGCAGTTCTTC. This translates into CASSIGTGGLNEQFF.